Below, 16 T cell receptor beta chains from the same sample are listed, as sequenced in a study of blood T cell repertoires in COVID-19. Clones were read by immunoSEQ multiplex PCR, and TCRdb kept only the in-frame ones, dropping some. This table has 110,000 to 150,000 clones, 70% to 85% appearing once. Sequences were obtained from peripheral blood. All receptors come from a man in his 60s with active or convalescent COVID-19.

The chain's CDR3 is CSARPTGEAFF. As DNA, the CDR3 is TGCAGTGCTAGGCCGACAGGGGAAGCTTTCTTT. The rearrangement links TRBV20-1 to TRBJ1-1; 7 positions match TRBD1. There are 11 residues in the CDR3. Germline assignment: CDR1 DFQATT and CDR2 SNEGSKA (reference sequence). Trimming cost V 3 bases and J 8 bases; bases outside gene matches: 3.

J is TRBJ1-2 and V is TRBV6-1; D gene ambiguous. Trimming took 1 base from V and 7 from J, leaving 13 bases between them. Germline CDR1 and CDR2: MNHNS and SASEGT. This CDR3 is 14 amino acids long. The CDR3, as DNA: TGTGCCAGCAGTGAAGTTGGACTGCGGAGTGGCTACACCTTC. Encoded protein: CASSEVGLRSGYTF.

The genes are TRBV9 and TRBJ2-5, with 10 bases lining up with TRBD2. The CDR3 extends over 18 amino acids. CDR1 is SGDLS, CDR2 YYNGEE, per germline. Unmatched junction bases numbered 12, after V lost 4 bases and J lost 0 bases. This chain's CDR3 is CASSPRDLAGDHQETQYF. The CDR3, as DNA: TGTGCCAGCAGCCCCCGGGACCTAGCGGGAGACCACCAAGAGACCCAGTACTTC.

This chain joins TRBV7-2 and TRBJ2-7; D might be TRBD1 (5 bases). This CDR3 spans 13 amino acids. V was pared by 4 bases and J by 7 bases, with 14 bases between. Germline lookup yields CDR1 SGHTA and CDR2 FQGNSA. CDR3 coding DNA: TGTGCCAGCAGCTACGGACACAACGGGGAGCAGTACGTC. The encoded protein is CASSYGHNGEQYV.

This clone showed up just a few times. CDR3 loop: CASSASHSSGNTIYF. The CDR3 coding sequence is TGTGCCAGCAGCGCCAGCCACAGCTCTGGAAACACCATATATTTT. The chain recombines TRBV3-1 (or the pseudogene TRBV3-2) with TRBJ1-3; no firm D call. Per the germline V gene, CDR1 is LGHDT and CDR2 is YNNKEL (reference sequence). This CDR3 is built from 15 residues. V was trimmed by 5 bases and J by 0 bases, leaving 11 bases between them.

The V gene is TRBV9, the J gene TRBJ2-1; 9 bases agree with TRBD1. V was clipped by 0 bases and J by 5 bases; unmatched bases: 6. CDR1 is SGDLS and CDR2 is YYNGEE in the germline V gene. CDR3 size: 16 residues. CDR3 DNA sequence: TGTGCCAGCAGCGTAGGACCACAGGGGGCCCACAATGAGCAGTTCTTC. Residues: CASSVGPQGAHNEQFF.

This clone was counted a single time. This chain links TRBV6-5 with TRBJ1-2; maybe TRBD1 (6 bases). Germline V gene data show CDR1 as MNHEY and CDR2 as SVGAGI. The CDR3 loop spans 13 amino acids. The ends were cut back, 6 bases at V and 2 bases at J, with 10 bases in the middle. The CDR3 sequence: CASSDTGNYGYTF. As DNA, the CDR3 is TGTGCCAGCAGCGATACAGGGAACTATGGCTACACCTTC.

The chain joins TRBV28 to TRBJ1-2; D unclear. Germline CDR1 MDHEN, CDR2 SYDVKM. This CDR3 is built from 12 residues. Trimming took off 7 bases at V and 8 bases at J, with 14 bases between the two ends. CDR3 coding DNA: TGTGCCAGCACCCCTTGGACTTACGGCTACACCTTC. Translating it yields CASTPWTYGYTF.

V is TRBV7-9 and J is TRBJ2-2, with unresolved D. Germline V CDR1 and CDR2: SEHNR, FQNEAQ (reference sequence). The CDR3 spans 13 residues. Trimming removed 3 bases at V and 4 bases at J, with 6 bases between. The chain's CDR3 is CASSFTVTGELFF. DNA for the CDR3: TGTGCCAGCAGCTTCACAGTCACCGGGGAGCTGTTTTTT. The variable domain in full, with the rest retrieved from reference TRBV7-9 and TRBJ2-2, is DTGVSQNPRHKITKRGQNVTFRCDPISEHNRLYWYRQTLGQGPEFLTYFQNEAQLEKSRLLSDRFSAERPKGSFSTLEIQRTEQGDSAMYLCASSFTVTGELFFGEGSRLTVL.

CDR3 sequence: CATSDPRVGGRAESYGTDTQYF. As DNA, the CDR3 is TGTGCCACCAGTGATCCCCGAGTGGGCGGGAGGGCCGAATCGTATGGCACAGATACGCAGTATTTT. The chain is built from TRBV24-1 and TRBJ2-3, with 9 bases lining up with TRBD2. CDR3 length: 22 amino acids. V was pared by 3 bases and J by 1 base, with 22 bases of the junction left unmatched. Germline V gene data show CDR1 as KGHDR and CDR2 as SFDVKD.

The V call is TRBV12-5, the J call TRBJ2-5; 12 positions match TRBD2. The CDR3 has 15 amino acids. The V segment lost 4 bases and the J segment 5 bases; nucleotides outside the gene matches: 5. CDR1 is LGHNT and CDR2 is FRNRAP in the germline V gene. CDR3 DNA: TGTGCTAGTGGTTCCCCCACTAGCGGGGGGGAGACCCAGTACTTC. Protein product: CASGSPTSGGETQYF.

This clone was counted between two and nine times. The chain uses TRBV4-1 and TRBJ2-7, with 12 positions matching TRBD2. This CDR3 region has 15 residues. Trimming took 1 base from V and 3 from J; bases not matched to a gene: 1. The germline V gene has CDR1 MGHRA and CDR2 YSYEKL. The CDR3 DNA reads TGCGCCAGCAGCCAAGGACTAGCGGGGGTCTACGAGCAGTACTTC. This encodes CASSQGLAGVYEQYF.

This clone was seen a few times. Written as DNA, the CDR3 is TGTGCCAGCAGCCGCACAGGGATTAGCTCCTACGAGCAGTACTTC. Its translation: CASSRTGISSYEQYF. This chain links TRBV7-2 with TRBJ2-7; possibly TRBD1 for D (6 bases). This CDR3 spans 15 amino acids. The V end was cut by 5 bases, the J end by 0 bases, with 14 bases between. Per germline, CDR1 SGHTA and CDR2 FQGNSA.

In regard to this clone: Additional DNA sequences in this sample encode the identical CDR3. The rearrangement uses TRBV19 and TRBJ1-5; TRBD1 agrees at 8 bases. This CDR3 region has 14 residues. From germline, CDR1 is LNHDA and CDR2 SQIVND (reference sequence). V lost 6 bases, J lost 6 bases, and 7 bases stayed unmatched. CDR3 sequence reads: CASRDGQGGQPQHF. In DNA form, the CDR3 reads TGTGCCAGTAGGGATGGACAGGGAGGTCAGCCCCAGCATTTT.

This clone occurred a few times. This rearrangement joins TRBV27 to TRBJ1-2; D perhaps matches TRBD1 (5 bases). The V and J ends lost 4 bases and 2 bases respectively, with 11 bases between them. This CDR3 is built from 14 residues. The germline gives CDR1 MNHEY, CDR2 SMNVEV (reference sequence). For the CDR3, the DNA is TGTGCCAGCAGTTCCTCAGGGTGGAACTATGGCTACACCTTC. Its translation: CASSSSGWNYGYTF.

V and J are TRBV29-1 and TRBJ1-2; D remains unclear. The V gene's germline CDR1 is SQVTM and CDR2 ANQGSEA. CDR3 length equals 13 residues. Deletions cut 4 bases from V and 4 bases from J, with 13 bases between. CDR3 protein: CSVALGTFYGYTF. In nucleotides, the CDR3 is TGCAGCGTTGCTCTGGGCACTTTCTATGGCTACACCTTC. Full variable domain (remainder filled in from reference TRBV29-1 and TRBJ1-2): SAVISQKPSRDICQRGTSLTIQCQVDSQVTMMFWYRQQPGQSLTLIATANQGSEATYESGFVIDKFPISRPNLTFSTLTVSNMSPEDSSIYLCSVALGTFYGYTFGSGTRLTVV.